The T cell receptor beta chain under discussion was sequenced for a study of blood T cell repertoires in COVID-19. Study context: Sites in the United States, Italy and Spain provided acute and convalescent COVID-19 samples.

This CDR3 spans 13 amino acids. The V and J ends lost 5 bases and 5 bases, in that order; junction bases with no gene match: 2. This table comes from immunoSEQ multiplex PCR, and its TCRdb copy is limited to in-frame clones, with some not included. The data show roughly 57,000 clones, roughly 86% seen once. Sequences were obtained from peripheral blood. This chain joins TRBV12-3 or TRBV12-4 and TRBJ2-2; 7 positions match TRBD2. This TCR was recovered from a man aged 60-69 years with active or convalescent COVID-19. Here the CDR3 reads CASSGTITGELFF. CDR3 coding DNA: TGTGCCAGCAGTGGGACTATTACCGGGGAGCTGTTTTTT.